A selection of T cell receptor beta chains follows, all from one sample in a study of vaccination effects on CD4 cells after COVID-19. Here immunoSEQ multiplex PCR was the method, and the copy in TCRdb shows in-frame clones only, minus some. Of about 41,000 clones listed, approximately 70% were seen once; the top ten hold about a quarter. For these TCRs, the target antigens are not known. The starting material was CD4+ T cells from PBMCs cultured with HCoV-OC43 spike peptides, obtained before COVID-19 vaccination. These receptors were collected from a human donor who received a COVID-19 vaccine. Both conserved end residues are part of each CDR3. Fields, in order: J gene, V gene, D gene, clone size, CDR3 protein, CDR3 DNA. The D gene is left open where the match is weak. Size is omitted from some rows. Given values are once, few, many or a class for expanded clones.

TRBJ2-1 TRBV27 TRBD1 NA CASSFDRVMDEQFF TGTGCCAGCAGTTTCGACAGGGTCATGGATGAGCAGTTCTTC
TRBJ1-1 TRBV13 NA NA CASSPIKSEAFF TGTGCCAGCAGCCCGATCAAAAGTGAAGCTTTCTTT
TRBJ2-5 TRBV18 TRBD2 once CASSPNLAGAQETQYF TGTGCCAGCTCACCAAATCTAGCGGGGGCCCAAGAGACCCAGTACTTC
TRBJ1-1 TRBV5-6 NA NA CASSEDGGNTEAFF TGTGCCAGCAGCGAGGACGGGGGGAACACTGAAGCTTTCTTT
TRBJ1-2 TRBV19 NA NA CASGGANYGYTF TGTGCCAGTGGAGGCGCTAACTATGGCTACACCTTC
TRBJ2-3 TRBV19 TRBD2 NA CASSVAGETQYF TGTGCCAGTAGTGTAGCGGGGGAAACGCAGTATTTT
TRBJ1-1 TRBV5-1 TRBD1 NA CASSPVGQGGVNTEAFF TGCGCCAGTTCGCCCGTGGGACAGGGAGGGGTGAACACTGAAGCTTTCTTT
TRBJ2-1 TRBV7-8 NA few CASGGYNEQFF TGTGCCAGCGGCGGATACAATGAGCAGTTCTTC
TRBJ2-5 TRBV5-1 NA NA CASSARRQETQYF TGCGCCAGCAGCGCCCGGAGACAAGAGACCCAGTACTTC
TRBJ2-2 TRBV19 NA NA CASIIGAGAILTGELFF TGTGCCAGTATAATAGGGGCAGGGGCAATCCTAACCGGGGAGCTGTTTTTT
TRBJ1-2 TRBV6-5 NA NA CASSYGGRGGYTF TGTGCCAGCAGTTACGGGGGGCGCGGAGGCTACACCTTC
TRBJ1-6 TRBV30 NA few CAWSEPFFHLHF TGTGCCTGGAGTGAGCCCTTCTTTCACCTCCACTTT
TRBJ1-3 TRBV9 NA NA CASSVDLWDSGNTIYF TGTGCCAGCAGCGTAGACCTTTGGGACTCTGGAAACACCATATATTTT
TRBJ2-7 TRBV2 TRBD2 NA CASSLAGIIYEQYF TGTGCCAGCAGTCTAGCGGGAATAATCTACGAGCAGTACTTC
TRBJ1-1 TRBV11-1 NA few CASSPGQIMNTEAFF TGTGCCAGCAGCCCGGGTCAGATCATGAACACTGAAGCTTTCTTT
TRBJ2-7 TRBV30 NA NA CAWSVSAYEQYF TGTGCCTGGAGTGTGTCTGCCTACGAGCAGTACTTC
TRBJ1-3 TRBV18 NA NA CASSREPGNTIYF TGTGCCAGCTCACGAGAACCAGGAAACACCATATATTTT
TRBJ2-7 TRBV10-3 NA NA CAISDSYEQYF TGTGCCATCAGCGACTCCTACGAGCAGTACTTC
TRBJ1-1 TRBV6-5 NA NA CASPGTLNTEAFF TGTGCCAGCCCCGGGACCCTGAACACTGAAGCTTTCTTT
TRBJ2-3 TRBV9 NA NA CASSVHAGTDTQYF TGTGCCAGCAGCGTCCACGCAGGCACAGATACGCAGTATTTT
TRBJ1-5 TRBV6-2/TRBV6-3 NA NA CASSWTASNQPQHF TGTGCCAGCAGTTGGACAGCCAGCAATCAGCCCCAGCATTTT
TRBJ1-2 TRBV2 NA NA CASSERSGNYGYTF TGTGCCAGCAGTGAAAGGTCAGGGAACTATGGCTACACCTTC
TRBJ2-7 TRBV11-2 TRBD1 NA CASSPRTGASYEQYF TGTGCCAGCAGCCCCCGGACAGGGGCGAGCTACGAGCAGTACTTC
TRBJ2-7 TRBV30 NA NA CAWRYGTLRRSSYEQYF TGTGCCTGGAGGTACGGGACCTTACGAAGAAGCTCCTACGAGCAGTACTTC
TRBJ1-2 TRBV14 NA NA CASSQQGIRGYTF TGTGCCAGCAGCCAGCAAGGGATTCGAGGCTACACCTTC
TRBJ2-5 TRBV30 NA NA CAFDPRQETQYF TGTGCCTTTGACCCCCGCCAAGAGACCCAGTACTTC
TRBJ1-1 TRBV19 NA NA CASSRGGRGTEAFF TGTGCCAGTAGTAGGGGAGGGCGGGGCACTGAAGCTTTCTTT
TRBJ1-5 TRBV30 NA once CAWSPPPGLSNQPQHF TGTGCCTGGAGTCCACCCCCCGGACTTAGCAATCAGCCCCAGCATTTT
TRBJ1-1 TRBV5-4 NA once CASSFRNTEAFF TGTGCCAGCAGCTTTCGAAACACTGAAGCTTTCTTT